This T cell receptor beta chain was captured by sequencing in a study of blood T cell repertoires in COVID-19. Study background: COVID-19 samples from acute and convalescent phases originated in the United States, Italy and Spain. T cells, B-cell-depleted T cells, or PBMCs supplied cDNA or gDNA.

Seattle cases were enrolled at active infection and followed longitudinally. Original methodology: It was from reference gene primer amplification that nucleated cell counts were estimated. Measured with immunoSEQ multiplex PCR; TCRdb has only the in-frame clones, and not every one. V, J and clone size reflect that table, while D and trimming were determined from the DNA. The sample yields approximately 110,000 clones, roughly 85% seen once. Looked up from germline, CDR1 is MNHNY and CDR2 is SVGAGI (reference sequence). CDR3 length equals 14 residues. V lost 5 bases to trimming and J lost 7 bases, with 14 bases between them.

V is TRBV6-6 and J is TRBJ2-2, with D tentatively TRBD2 (6 bases). The specimen sequenced was peripheral blood. This receptor was taken from a woman aged 80 or older with COVID-19, enrolled during active disease. Written as DNA, the CDR3 is TGTGCCAGCAGTACTCCGGGACTTCTCGGGGAGCTGTTTTTT. This translates into CASSTPGLLGELFF.